This TCR beta chain was sequenced for a study of human T cells and chemical hapten exposure. Study-wide context: Researchers reported sensitizing a roughly 2 cm by roughly 2 cm upper inner arm skin site with 2% DPC.

This clonotype occurred a few times. Its cognate antigen is unknown. The V segment lost 5 bases and the J segment 4 bases; nucleotides outside the gene matches: 4. The CDR3 length is 14 residues. Germline V gene sequence: CDR1 SGHTA, CDR2 FQGNSA. MiXCR was run by TCRdb on the RACE reads, yielding one entry per CDR3 protein. The table shows 340,000 or so distinct CDR3 sequences, with approximately 6.9% occurring only once. The sample's time point: patch test 1, 2 weeks after DPC sensitization. The treatment was: therapeutic diphenylcyclopropenone sensitization with weekly scalp DPC. Blood collection happened ahead of applying each patch test. Notes on the study in general: DPC sensitization did not alter TCRs above 1 in 1000 frequency.

The clonotype originates from a woman younger than 35 with alopecia areata. Some clones in this sample may be carry-over from other donors' samples. The source material was whole blood, sampled in connection with sensitization to the hapten diphenylcyclopropenone (DPC). This chain links TRBV7-2 with TRBJ2-4, with 8 bases identical to TRBD1. The CDR3 nucleotides read TGTGCCAGCAGCCCAGGGGGCGGAAAAAACATTCAGTACTTC. As protein: CASSPGGGKNIQYF. Variable domain in full (rest from reference TRBV7-2 and TRBJ2-4): GAGVSQSPSNKVTEKGKDVELRCDPISGHTALYWYRQSLGQGLEFLIYFQGNSAPDKSGLPSDRFSAERTGGSVSTLTIQRTQQEDSAVYLCASSPGGGKNIQYFGAGTRLSVL.